The 32 T cell receptor beta chains in this list originate from one sample, sequenced in a study of T cells after yellow fever vaccination. TCRdb independently ran MiXCR on the 5' RACE reads; one entry per CDR3 protein. Here the sample spans around 590,000 distinct CDR3 sequences, more than 9% being singletons. This specimen was PBMCs, taken on the day of the yellow fever booster vaccination. These receptors came from a man aged 25 to 45 who received the YFV17D yellow fever vaccine.

This clonotype was seen a few times. This chain joins TRBV5-1 and TRBJ2-1; 12 bases line up with TRBD2. J was trimmed by 7 bases and V by 6 bases; bases with no gene match: 5. Germline CDR1 reads SGHRS; CDR2 reads YFSETQ. The CDR3 length is 14 residues. CDR3 sequence reads: CASILAGGLNEQFF. DNA for the CDR3: TGCGCCAGCATCCTAGCGGGAGGGCTTAATGAGCAGTTCTTC.

This clonotype was seen more than once but under ten times. The gene calls are TRBV12-3 or TRBV12-4 and TRBJ1-2, with a possible D match to TRBD1 (5 bases). The V and J ends lost 7 bases and 4 bases respectively, with 13 bases between them. CDR3 length equals 13 residues. In nucleotides, the CDR3 is TGTGCCAGCAAACATGTGGGGCTCTATGGCTACACCTTC. Protein product: CASKHVGLYGYTF.

This clonotype was counted at least ten times. The rearrangement uses TRBV6-4 and TRBJ2-3; D possibly corresponds to TRBD2 (6 bases). The germline V gene has CDR1 MRHNA and CDR2 SNTAGT. V lost 2 bases to trimming and J lost 0 bases, with 6 bases between them. The CDR3 contains 14 residues. This CDR3 reads CASSDSGSTDTQYF. As DNA, the CDR3 is TGTGCCAGCAGTGACAGCGGGAGCACAGATACGCAGTATTTT.

This rearrangement joins TRBV13 to TRBJ2-1; 7 nucleotides match TRBD2. The CDR3 totals 16 residues. Germline CDR1 reads PRHDT; CDR2 reads FYEKMQ (reference sequence). J was trimmed by 5 bases and V by 7 bases; bases with no gene match: 14. Here the CDR3 reads CASTPRMAGDDNEQFF. The DNA for the CDR3 is TGTGCCAGCACCCCGCGGATGGCGGGAGATGACAATGAGCAGTTCTTC.

The chain's CDR3 is CSVGMGAASNQPQHF. CDR3 bases: TGCAGCGTTGGGATGGGGGCCGCGTCAAATCAGCCCCAGCATTTT. The chain joins TRBV29-1 to TRBJ1-5, with D tentatively TRBD1 (6 bases). This CDR3 spans 15 amino acids. Germline V gives CDR1 SQVTM, CDR2 ANQGSEA. V was trimmed by 4 bases and J by 4 bases, leaving 17 bases between them.

The chain links TRBV28 to TRBJ2-3; 16 nucleotides line up with TRBD2. The CDR3 has 19 residues. V was pared by 4 bases and J by 2 bases, with 9 bases of the junction left unmatched. CDR1 is MDHEN, CDR2 SYDVKM, per germline. The CDR3 loop reads CASSSGGTSGRVSTDTQYF. CDR3 in DNA: TGTGCCAGCAGTTCCGGAGGGACTAGCGGGAGGGTTTCCACAGATACGCAGTATTTT.

The genes are TRBV4-3 and TRBJ2-1; D ambiguous. The V end lost 2 bases, the J end lost 9 bases, and 14 bases lay between the germline ends. This CDR3 is built from 14 residues. Germline V gene data show CDR1 as LGHNA and CDR2 as YSLEER. The DNA of the CDR3 is TGCGCCAGCAGCCAAAATTTTCTCGGGTTTGAGCAGTTCTTC. Translation gives CASSQNFLGFEQFF.

This clonotype was counted only a few times. The chain recombines TRBV9 with TRBJ2-7, with TRBD2 matching 7 bases. Germline values: CDR1 SGDLS, CDR2 YYNGEE. V was pared by 0 bases and J by 0 bases, with 3 bases of the junction left unmatched. The CDR3 is 15 residues long. CDR3 in amino acids: CASSVGRGSSYEQYF. The CDR3 DNA sequence: TGTGCCAGCAGCGTAGGTCGCGGGAGCTCCTACGAGCAGTACTTC.

This clonotype was counted between two and nine times. The chain recombines TRBV27 with TRBJ2-7; D uncertain. Germline V gene lookup returns CDR1 MNHEY and CDR2 SMNVEV (reference sequence). V was clipped by 0 bases and J by 1 base, with 16 bases between them. CDR3 length: 17 residues. The CDR3 nucleotides are TGTGCCAGCAGTTTATCCAGGACCAATGAAGTATCCTACGAGCAGTACTTC. Protein sequence: CASSLSRTNEVSYEQYF.

This clonotype was counted many times. The chain combines TRBV7-8 with TRBJ2-5; D gene uncertain. Looked up from germline, CDR1 is SGHVS and CDR2 is FQNEAQ. Trimming stripped 1 base from V and 2 bases from J, with 11 bases between. There are 15 residues in the CDR3. CDR3 sequence (DNA): TGTGCCAGCAGCTTAGACCCAGTCTCACAAGAGACCCAGTACTTC. Its protein is CASSLDPVSQETQYF.

This clonotype was seen a few times. The chain is built from TRBV6-2 or TRBV6-3 and TRBJ2-1, with 7 bases aligning to TRBD2. Germline CDR1 reads MNHEY; CDR2 reads SVGEGT. The CDR3 has 15 amino acids. With 5 bases clipped from V and 7 bases from J, the junction kept 11 bases outside the gene matches. The CDR3 here is CASSPRAGSRNEQFF. Here the CDR3 DNA reads TGTGCCAGCAGTCCCAGAGCGGGATCTCGGAATGAGCAGTTCTTC.

This clonotype was found a few times. This sequence joins TRBV6-5 and TRBJ1-1; D uncertain. Germline CDR1 is MNHEY and CDR2 is SVGAGI. V dropped 2 bases and J dropped 11 bases, with 9 bases sitting between them. CDR3 length: 11 amino acids. CDR3 residues: CASSYKGMAFF. DNA for the CDR3: TGTGCCAGCAGTTACAAGGGAATGGCTTTCTTT.

The chain carries TRBV6-1 and TRBJ2-2, with D perhaps TRBD1 (6 bases). Between the trimmed V and J ends, which lost 6 bases and 6 bases, there was a span of 20 bases. Germline loops: CDR1 MNHNS, CDR2 SASEGT. The CDR3 is 16 residues long. The CDR3 DNA is TGTGCCAGCAGGCTAGACGGGACATACATGCCCGGGGAGCTGTTTTTT. This codes for CASRLDGTYMPGELFF.

This clonotype was seen ten or more times. The rearrangement links TRBV9 to TRBJ2-7; no clear D. The V end was cut by 6 bases, the J end by 3 bases, with 7 bases between. The CDR3 has 11 amino acids. Looked up from germline, CDR1 is SGDLS and CDR2 is YYNGEE. CDR3 sequence (DNA): TGTGCCAGCACCCCTAACTACGAGCAGTACTTC. It translates to CASTPNYEQYF.

CDR3 nucleotide sequence: TGTGCCAGCAGCCCCCCGCCATCCCACTCCTACGAGCAGTACTTC. This encodes CASSPPPSHSYEQYF. This chain connects TRBV28 to TRBJ2-7; no definite D call. This CDR3 is 15 amino acids long. V was clipped by 6 bases and J by 0 bases, with 15 bases between them. Germline V lookup: CDR1 MDHEN, CDR2 SYDVKM.

This clonotype was observed a handful of times. V gene TRBV29-1 combines with J gene TRBJ1-2, with 10 positions matching TRBD1. Germline-derived CDR1 and CDR2 are SQVTM and ANQGSEA. The CDR3 runs 13 residues. Unmatched junction bases numbered 5, after V lost 3 bases and J lost 7 bases. The CDR3 DNA reads as TGCAGCGTTGAGGAGACAGGGGGCGGTGGCTACACCTTC. Amino acid sequence: CSVEETGGGGYTF.

This clonotype occurred a few times. The rearrangement links TRBV19 to TRBJ1-5, with D unclear. Germline V CDR1 and CDR2: LNHDA, SQIVND (reference sequence). This CDR3 spans 14 amino acids. With 2 bases removed from V and 1 base from J, the gap between germline ends came to 6 bases. DNA of the CDR3: TGTGCCAGTAGTATAAGCCCCAGCAATCAGCCCCAGCATTTT. This sequence encodes CASSISPSNQPQHF. Combining the CDR3 with reference TRBV19 and TRBJ1-5 gives the whole variable domain DGGITQSPKYLFRKEGQNVTLSCEQNLNHDAMYWYRQDPGQGLRLIYYSQIVNDFQKGDIAEGYSVSREKKESFPLTVTSAQKNPTAFYLCASSISPSNQPQHFGDGTRLSIL.

This clonotype came up many times. V usage is TRBV28 and J usage is TRBJ2-1; D is uncertain. The CDR3 covers 15 residues. V was trimmed by 8 bases and J by 9 bases, leaving 23 bases between them. Germline values: CDR1 MDHEN, CDR2 SYDVKM. The CDR3 coding sequence is TGTGCCAGCTCCGCGAGGAGATTACCTCGCGGTGAGCAGTTCTTC. This sequence encodes CASSARRLPRGEQFF.

This clonotype showed up just a few times. The chain links TRBV7-2 to TRBJ2-1, with D perhaps TRBD1 or TRBD2 (5 bases each). The CDR3 is 14 residues long. V was pared by 4 bases and J by 7 bases, with 14 bases between. Germline V gives CDR1 SGHTA, CDR2 FQGNSA. Here the CDR3 DNA reads TGTGCCAGCAGCTCCCCGGGACCCCGAAATGAGCAGTTCTTC. This gives the protein CASSSPGPRNEQFF.

This clonotype was counted a few times. The chain is built from TRBV4-3 and TRBJ1-1, with D possibly being TRBD1 (5 bases). The germline CDR1 and CDR2 sequences are LGHNA and YSLEER. The CDR3 covers 14 residues. The V end lost 3 bases, the J end lost 6 bases, and 14 bases lay between the germline ends. CDR3 sequence: CASSHSTGLAEAFF. Written as DNA, the CDR3 is TGCGCCAGCAGCCATTCTACAGGATTGGCTGAAGCTTTCTTT.

This clonotype was seen only a few times. The chain employs TRBV10-3 and TRBJ2-1; D uncertain. The V gene's germline CDR1 is ENHRY and CDR2 SYGVKD. V was cut by 7 bases and J by 2 bases, with 12 bases left in between. The CDR3 spans 14 residues. The CDR3 DNA sequence: TGTGCCATCACCAAGGCCGGAGCCTACAATGAGCAGTTCTTC. Translated: CAITKAGAYNEQFF.

As to this clonotype: At one of its ends the junction is not consistent with the germline gene, which may arise from a read error. The chain carries TRBV12-3 or TRBV12-4 and TRBJ2-5; maybe TRBD2 (6 bases). The CDR3 sequence is 13 residues long. The CDR3 DNA is TGTGTCAGCACCCGCCGCGGGGTAGAGACCCAGTACTTC. This gives the protein CVSTRRGVETQYF.

The CDR3 DNA sequence: TGCAGTGCCCCCCCGCAGCGGGATGGAGATACGCAGTATTTT. This gives the protein CSAPPQRDGDTQYF. This chain joins TRBV20-1 and TRBJ2-3; 7 bases are a match to TRBD2. Per the germline V gene, CDR1 is DFQATT and CDR2 is SNEGSKA (reference sequence). V shed 6 bases, J shed 5 bases, and the junction held 11 bases outside the gene matches. CDR3 length: 14 residues.

This clonotype has only one observation. The chain uses TRBV19 and TRBJ2-1; 10 bases are a match to TRBD1. This CDR3 region has 14 residues. After removal of 7 bases from V and 6 bases from J, the junction contained 6 bases not matched to a gene. CDR1 LNHDA and CDR2 SQIVND come from the germline V gene (reference sequence). The CDR3 nucleotides are TGTGCCAGTACCCGGGACAGGGGATCCAATGAGCAGTTCTTC. It yields the protein CASTRDRGSNEQFF. Complete variable domain (other parts from reference TRBV19 and TRBJ2-1): DGGITQSPKYLFRKEGQNVTLSCEQNLNHDAMYWYRQDPGQGLRLIYYSQIVNDFQKGDIAEGYSVSREKKESFPLTVTSAQKNPTAFYLCASTRDRGSNEQFFGPGTRLTVL.

The J gene is TRBJ2-1, the V gene TRBV2, with TRBD2 matching 8 bases. This CDR3 is built from 15 residues. Per germline, CDR1 SNHLY and CDR2 FYNNEI. J was trimmed by 4 bases and V by 3 bases; bases with no gene match: 5. The CDR3 spells CASSDWREVYNEQFF. The CDR3 nucleotides read TGTGCCAGCAGTGATTGGCGGGAGGTTTACAATGAGCAGTTCTTC. Complete variable domain (other parts from reference TRBV2 and TRBJ2-1): EPEVTQTPSHQVTQMGQEVILRCVPISNHLYFYWYRQILGQKVEFLVSFYNNEISEKSEIFDDQFSVERPDGSNFTLKIRSTKLEDSAMYFCASSDWREVYNEQFFGPGTRLTVL.

There are a few counts of this clonotype. The V and J genes are TRBV7-2 and TRBJ1-2, with a tentative D call TRBD1 (6 bases). The germline V gene has CDR1 SGHTA and CDR2 FQGNSA. Between the trimmed V and J ends, which lost 4 bases and 8 bases, there was a span of 14 bases. The CDR3 loop spans 13 amino acids. In nucleotides, the CDR3 is TGTGCCAGCAGCTCAAACAGGGTCGGCGGCTACACCTTC. Residues: CASSSNRVGGYTF.

This clonotype has just a few counts. V and J are TRBV28 and TRBJ1-5; D gene uncertain. The CDR3 is made up of 15 amino acids. Trimming took off 2 bases at V and 7 bases at J, with 15 bases between the two ends. Germline loops: CDR1 MDHEN, CDR2 SYDVKM. CDR3 nucleotide sequence: TGTGCCAGCAGTTTAGGTAGCGGTGCGGGGCAGCCCCAGCATTTT. It encodes CASSLGSGAGQPQHF.

The genes are TRBV2 and TRBJ2-7; 8 bases map to TRBD1. This CDR3 comprises 15 residues. V shed 6 bases, J shed 0 bases, and the junction held 7 bases outside the gene matches. Germline V CDR1 and CDR2: SNHLY, FYNNEI. The CDR3 loop reads CASRQGQAVSYEQYF. DNA for the CDR3: TGTGCCAGCAGGCAGGGACAGGCCGTCTCCTACGAGCAGTACTTC.

V is TRBV5-5 and J is TRBJ2-3; tentative D call: TRBD1 (6 bases). CDR3 length equals 13 residues. Trimming stripped 3 bases from V and 9 bases from J, with 14 bases between. Germline CDR1 and CDR2: SGHKS and YYEKEE (reference sequence). CDR3 loop: CASSSANRVTQYF. The CDR3 bases are TGTGCCAGCAGCTCGGCCAACAGGGTGACGCAGTATTTT.

The chain couples TRBV5-4 to TRBJ2-2, with no clear D. Germline V gene lookup returns CDR1 SGHNT and CDR2 YYREEE (reference sequence). V lost 0 bases and J lost 7, with 4 bases in between. The CDR3 contains 12 residues. CDR3 region: CASSLGIGELFF. CDR3 nucleotide sequence: TGTGCCAGCAGCTTGGGTATCGGGGAGCTGTTTTTT.

This clonotype occurred a few times. V usage is TRBV5-1 and J usage is TRBJ2-3; 7 nucleotides match TRBD2. This CDR3 has 19 residues. The germline gives CDR1 SGHRS, CDR2 YFSETQ. Trimming removed 0 bases from V and 0 bases from J; junction bases left unmatched: 13. DNA of the CDR3: TGCGCCAGCAGCTTGGTGCCGGGGATAGCGGGTATAAGCACAGATACGCAGTATTTT. Translation: CASSLVPGIAGISTDTQYF.

This clonotype was seen more than once but under ten times. This rearrangement joins TRBV29-1 to TRBJ2-2, with unresolved D. Germline V gene lookup returns CDR1 SQVTM and CDR2 ANQGSEA. Trimming stripped 2 bases from V and 3 bases from J, with 7 bases between. The CDR3 loop spans 13 amino acids. CDR3 region: CSVERAYTGELFF. The CDR3 region has the DNA TGCAGCGTTGAAAGGGCATACACCGGGGAGCTGTTTTTT.